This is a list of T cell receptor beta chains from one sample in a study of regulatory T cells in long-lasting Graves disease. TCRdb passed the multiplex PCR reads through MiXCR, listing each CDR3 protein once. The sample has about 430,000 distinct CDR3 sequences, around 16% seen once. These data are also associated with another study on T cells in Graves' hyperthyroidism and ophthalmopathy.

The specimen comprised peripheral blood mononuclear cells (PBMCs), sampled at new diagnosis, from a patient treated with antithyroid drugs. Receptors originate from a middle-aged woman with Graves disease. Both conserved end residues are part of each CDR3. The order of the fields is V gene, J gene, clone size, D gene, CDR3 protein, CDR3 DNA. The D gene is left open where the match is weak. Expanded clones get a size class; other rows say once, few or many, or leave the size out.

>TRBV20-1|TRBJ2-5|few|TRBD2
CSARILAGPSSVQETQYF
TGCAGTGCTAGGATACTAGCGGGGCCTTCTTCTGTGCAAGAGACCCAGTACTTC
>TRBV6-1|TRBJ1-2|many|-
CASSEAGKIYGYTF
TGTGCCAGCAGTGAAGCGGGGAAAATCTATGGCTACACCTTC
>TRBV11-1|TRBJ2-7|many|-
CASSLSGSGSYEQYF
TGTGCCAGCAGCTTAAGTGGAAGTGGTTCCTACGAGCAGTACTTC
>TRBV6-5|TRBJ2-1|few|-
CASSYSRTSSYSEQFF
TGTGCCAGCAGTTACTCGCGGACGAGCTCCTACAGTGAGCAGTTCTTC
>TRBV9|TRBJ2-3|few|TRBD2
CASSEVGGGGTDTQYF
TGTGCCAGCAGCGAGGTCGGCGGGGGGGGCACAGATACGCAGTATTTT
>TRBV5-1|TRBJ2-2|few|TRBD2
CASRLRASGNTGELFF
TGCGCCAGCCGCTTGCGGGCTAGCGGGAACACCGGGGAGCTGTTTTTT
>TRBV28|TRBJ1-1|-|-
CASSLLTEAFF
TGTGCCAGCAGTTTGTTGACTGAAGCTTTCTTT
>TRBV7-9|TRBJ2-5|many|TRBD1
CASSLWDRDYQETQYF
TGTGCCAGCAGTTTATGGGACAGGGATTACCAAGAAACCCAGTACTTC
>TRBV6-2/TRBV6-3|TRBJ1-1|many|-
CASSYSRSGNTEAFF
TGTGCCAGCAGTTACTCGAGAAGCGGAAACACTGAAGCTTTCTTT
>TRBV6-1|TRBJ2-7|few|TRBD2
CASSLRGGAGYEQYF
TGTGCCAGCAGCCTCCGCGGGGGGGCTGGCTACGAGCAGTACTTC
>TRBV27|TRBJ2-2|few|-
CASSITGIRELFF
TGTGCCAGCAGTATCACAGGTATCAGGGAGCTGTTTTTT
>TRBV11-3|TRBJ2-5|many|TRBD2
CASSSAGTSGGQETQYF
TGTGCCAGCAGCTCAGCCGGGACTAGCGGGGGCCAAGAGACCCAGTACTTC
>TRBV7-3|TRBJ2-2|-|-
CASSPGHSNTGELFF
TGTGCCAGCAGCCCGGGACACTCGAACACCGGGGAGCTGTTTTTT
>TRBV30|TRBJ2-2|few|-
CAWSVPLKNTGELFF
TGTGCCTGGAGTGTACCCCTTAAGAACACCGGGGAGCTGTTTTTT
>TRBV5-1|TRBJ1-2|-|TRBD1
CASSTGTGGLGYTF
TGCGCCAGCAGCACCGGGACAGGGGGTCTTGGCTACACCTTC
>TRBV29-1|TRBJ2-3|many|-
CSVEDLEELGTDTQYF
TGCAGCGTTGAAGATCTGGAGGAGCTCGGCACAGATACGCAGTATTTT
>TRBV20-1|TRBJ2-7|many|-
CSARGRGLYYEQYF
TGCAGTGCTAGAGGCAGGGGTCTTTACTACGAGCAGTACTTC
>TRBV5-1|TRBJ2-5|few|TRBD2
CASSLTPGLAQETQYF
TGCGCCAGCAGCCTAACCCCGGGACTAGCGCAAGAGACCCAGTACTTC
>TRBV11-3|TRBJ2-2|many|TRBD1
CASSQQQGLLNTGELFF
TGTGCCAGCAGCCAACAACAGGGGTTGCTGAACACCGGGGAGCTGTTTTTT
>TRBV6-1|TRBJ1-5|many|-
CASSSGTAYSNQPQHF
TGTGCCAGCAGCTCCGGGACGGCTTATAGCAATCAGCCCCAGCATTTT
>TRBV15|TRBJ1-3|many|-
CATSRDLAGSGNTIYF
TGTGCCACCAGCAGAGATCTTGCGGGCTCTGGAAACACCATATATTTT
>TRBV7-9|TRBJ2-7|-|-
CASSLEGQGCEQYF
TGTGCCAGCAGCTTAGAGGGGCAAGGGTGCGAGCAGTACTTC
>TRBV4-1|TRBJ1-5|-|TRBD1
CASSMTGRNQPQHF
TGCGCCAGCAGCATGACAGGGCGCAATCAGCCCCAGCATTTT
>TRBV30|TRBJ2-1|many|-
CAWKKSPGTKYNEQFF
TGTGCCTGGAAGAAATCCCCCGGGACAAAATACAATGAGCAGTTCTTC
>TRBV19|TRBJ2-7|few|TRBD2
CASSMGPGESGRAGEQYF
TGTGCCAGTAGTATGGGTCCGGGTGAGAGCGGGAGGGCGGGAGAGCAGTACTTC
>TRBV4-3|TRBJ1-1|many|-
CASSQDGGGSEAFF
TGCGCCAGCAGCCAAGATGGAGGAGGATCTGAAGCTTTCTTT
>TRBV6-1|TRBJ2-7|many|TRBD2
CARRAHPFGLAAYEQYF
TGTGCCAGGAGAGCCCACCCATTTGGACTAGCGGCCTACGAGCAGTACTTC
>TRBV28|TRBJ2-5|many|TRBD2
CASSLPPAWAGAQETQYF
TGTGCCAGCAGTTTACCCCCCGCTTGGGCGGGAGCCCAAGAGACCCAGTACTTC
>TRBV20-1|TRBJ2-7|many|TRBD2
CSALGLAGRRSSYEQYF
TGCAGTGCCCTGGGACTAGCGGGACGCAGGAGCTCCTACGAGCAGTACTTC
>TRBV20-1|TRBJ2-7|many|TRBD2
CSASRGAYEQYF
TGCAGTGCTAGCCGGGGGGCCTACGAGCAGTACTTC
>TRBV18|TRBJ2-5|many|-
CASSRAGSLSETQYF
TGTGCCAGCTCACGGGCGGGATCTCTATCAGAGACCCAGTACTTC
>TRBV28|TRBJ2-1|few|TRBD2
CASSDGGGEGEEQFF
TGTGCCAGCAGTGACGGTGGGGGGGAGGGAGAGGAGCAGTTCTTC
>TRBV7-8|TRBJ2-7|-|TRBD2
CASSMMPGLVEQYF
TGTGCCAGCAGCATGATGCCAGGACTAGTCGAGCAGTACTTC
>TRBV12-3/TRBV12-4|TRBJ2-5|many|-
CASSLIGDTAGAGVETQYF
TGTGCCAGCAGTTTAATTGGGGATACGGCAGGGGCGGGAGTAGAGACCCAGTACTTC
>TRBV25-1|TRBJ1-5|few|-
CASSVGTTNQPQHF
TGTGCCAGCAGTGTCGGGACAACCAATCAGCCCCAGCATTTT
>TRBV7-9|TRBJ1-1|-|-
CASSPPQLVGMNTEAFF
TGTGCCAGCAGCCCCCCCCAATTGGTCGGGATGAACACTGAAGCTTTCTTT
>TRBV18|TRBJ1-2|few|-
CASSPIQGYGYTF
TGTGCCAGCTCACCAATACAGGGCTATGGCTACACCTTC
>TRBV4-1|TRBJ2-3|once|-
CASSQGLWGRMDGEKDTQYF
TGCGCCAGCAGCCAAGGCCTCTGGGGGAGGATGGATGGGGAGAAAGATACGCAGTATTTT
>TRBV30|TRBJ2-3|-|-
CASRQDVPSDTQYF
TGTGCCTCTAGACAGGACGTCCCGTCAGATACGCAGTATTTT
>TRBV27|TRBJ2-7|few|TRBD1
CASSLTGGLLYEQYF
TGTGCCAGCAGTTTAACAGGGGGCTTACTCTACGAGCAGTACTTC
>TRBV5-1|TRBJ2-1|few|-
CASYSRKSAAKEQFF
TGCGCCAGCTACTCCCGGAAGTCCGCGGCCAAGGAGCAGTTCTTC
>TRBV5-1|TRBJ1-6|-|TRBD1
CASSTGQGAPTYNSPLHF
TGCGCCAGCAGCACAGGACAGGGGGCGCCGACCTATAATTCACCCCTCCACTTT
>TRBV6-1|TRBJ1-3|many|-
CASSGADGNTIYF
TGTGCCAGCAGCGGGGCGGACGGAAACACCATATATTTT
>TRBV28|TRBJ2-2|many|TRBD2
CASSPSGTSVAGELFF
TGTGCCAGCAGTCCATCCGGGACTAGCGTCGCCGGGGAGCTGTTTTTT
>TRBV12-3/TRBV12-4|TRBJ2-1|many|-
CASSSTWPDNEQFF
TGTGCCAGCAGTTCCACCTGGCCTGACAATGAGCAGTTCTTC
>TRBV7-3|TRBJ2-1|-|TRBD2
CASSRLAGRGNEQFF
TGTGCCAGCAGCCGGCTAGCGGGGAGGGGGAATGAGCAGTTCTTC
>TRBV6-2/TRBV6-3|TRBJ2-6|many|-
CASSSATVEAGANVLTF
TGTGCCAGCAGTTCCGCGACAGTGGAGGCTGGGGCCAACGTCCTGACTTTC
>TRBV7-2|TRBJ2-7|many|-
CASSFYRSSYEQYF
TGTGCCAGCAGCTTTTACAGGTCGTCCTACGAGCAGTACTTC
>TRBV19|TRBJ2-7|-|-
CASSLARSRYEQYF
TGTGCCAGTAGCCTGGCGAGATCCCGCTACGAGCAGTACTTC
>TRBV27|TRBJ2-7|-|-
CASSPLGQSHEQYF
TGTGCCAGCAGCCCCTTAGGACAGAGTCACGAGCAGTACTTC
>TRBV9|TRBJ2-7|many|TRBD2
CASSPGTSGSANPYEQYF
TGTGCCAGCAGTCCCGGGACTAGCGGGAGCGCCAATCCCTACGAGCAGTACTTC
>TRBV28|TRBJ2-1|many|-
CASSLSDEQFF
TGTGCCAGCAGTTTAAGCGATGAGCAGTTCTTC
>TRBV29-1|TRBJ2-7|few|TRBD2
CSVGPSGSSYEQYF
TGCAGCGTTGGCCCCAGCGGGAGCTCCTACGAGCAGTACTTC
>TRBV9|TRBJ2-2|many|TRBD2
CASSVGGTSERRSGELFF
TGTGCCAGCAGCGTAGGAGGGACTAGCGAGCGGAGGTCCGGGGAGCTGTTTTTT
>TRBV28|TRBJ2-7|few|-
CACSPRTEYEQYF
TGTGCCTGCAGTCCGAGGACGGAATACGAGCAGTACTTC